This TCR beta chain was observed in a study of OX40 agonist ivuxolimab in advanced cancers. This clone was recorded only once. Libraries were prepared by immunoSEQ multiplex PCR; TCRdb keeps only in-frame clonotypes and omits some of them. The sample has about 48,000 clones, about 81% seen once. CDR1 is SGDLS and CDR2 is YYNGEE in the germline V gene. CDR3 length equals 15 residues. Deletions cut 1 base from V and 7 bases from J, with 14 bases between. The origin of this receptor is an adult with an advanced solid tumor such as melanoma, head and neck, liver or kidney cancer. The sample was CD4+ or CD8+ T cells sorted from blood, taken in a trial of the OX40 agonist ivuxolimab. The chain carries TRBV9 and TRBJ1-4; the D gene is possibly TRBD1 (5 bases). CDR3 protein: CASSVSQGLGEKLFF. CDR3 bases: TGTGCCAGCAGCGTATCTCAGGGACTCGGTGAAAAACTGTTTTTT.